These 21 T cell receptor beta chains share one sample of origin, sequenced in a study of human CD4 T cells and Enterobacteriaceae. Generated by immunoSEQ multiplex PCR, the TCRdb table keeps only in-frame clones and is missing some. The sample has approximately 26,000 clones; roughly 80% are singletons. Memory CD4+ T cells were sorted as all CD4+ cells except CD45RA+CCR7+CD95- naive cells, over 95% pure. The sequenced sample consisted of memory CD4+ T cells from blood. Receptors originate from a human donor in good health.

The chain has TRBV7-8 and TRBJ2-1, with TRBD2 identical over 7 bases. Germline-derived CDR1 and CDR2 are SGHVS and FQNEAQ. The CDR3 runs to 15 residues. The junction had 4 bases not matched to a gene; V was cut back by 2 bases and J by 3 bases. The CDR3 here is CASSLSGGGYNEQFF. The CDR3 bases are TGTGCCAGCAGCTTATCGGGCGGGGGCTACAATGAGCAGTTCTTC.

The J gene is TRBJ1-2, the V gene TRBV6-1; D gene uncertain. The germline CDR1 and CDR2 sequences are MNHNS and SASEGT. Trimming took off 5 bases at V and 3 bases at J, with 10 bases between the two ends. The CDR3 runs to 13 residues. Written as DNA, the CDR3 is TGTGCCAGCAGTTTCGACAAACACTATGGCTACACCTTC. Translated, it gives CASSFDKHYGYTF.

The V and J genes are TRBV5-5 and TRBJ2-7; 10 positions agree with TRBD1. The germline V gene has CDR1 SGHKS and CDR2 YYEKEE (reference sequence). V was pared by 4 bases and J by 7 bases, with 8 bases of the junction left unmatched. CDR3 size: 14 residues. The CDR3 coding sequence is TGTGCCAGCAGCCCTAGACAGGGGGCGGTTGAGCAGTACTTC. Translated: CASSPRQGAVEQYF.

CDR3 protein: CASRVGHTGELFF. The CDR3 bases are TGTGCCAGCAGGGTTGGACACACCGGGGAGCTGTTTTTT. This chain connects TRBV6-1 to TRBJ2-2; D is ambiguous. Trimming cost V 6 bases and J 3 bases, with 8 bases left between them. CDR3 length equals 13 residues. Germline CDR1 MNHNS, CDR2 SASEGT.

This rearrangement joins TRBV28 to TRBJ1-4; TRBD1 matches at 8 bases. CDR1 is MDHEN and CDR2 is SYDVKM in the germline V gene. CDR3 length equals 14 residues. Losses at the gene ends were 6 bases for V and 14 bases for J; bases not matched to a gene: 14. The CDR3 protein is CASSSRTGSLGLFF. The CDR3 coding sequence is TGTGCCAGCAGCTCCAGGACAGGGAGCCTGGGGCTGTTTTTT.

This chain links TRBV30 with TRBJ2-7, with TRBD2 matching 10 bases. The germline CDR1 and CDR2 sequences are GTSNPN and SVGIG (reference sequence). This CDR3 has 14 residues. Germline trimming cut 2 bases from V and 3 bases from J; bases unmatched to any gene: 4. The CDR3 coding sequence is TGTGCCTGGAGTCTTAGCGGGAGGAGCTACGAGCAGTACTTC. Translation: CAWSLSGRSYEQYF.

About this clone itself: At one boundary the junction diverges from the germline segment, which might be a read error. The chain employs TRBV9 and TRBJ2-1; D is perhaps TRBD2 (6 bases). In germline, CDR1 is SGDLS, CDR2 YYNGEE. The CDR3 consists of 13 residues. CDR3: CASSRDSNNEQFF. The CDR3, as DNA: TGTGCCAGCAGCCGGGACTCCAACAATGAGCAGTTCTTC.

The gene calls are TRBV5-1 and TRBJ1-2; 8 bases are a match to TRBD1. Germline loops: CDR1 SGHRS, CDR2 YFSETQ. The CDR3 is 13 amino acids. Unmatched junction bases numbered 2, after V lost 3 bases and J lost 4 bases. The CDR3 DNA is TGCGCCAGCAGCTCGCAGGGGGCCTATGGCTACACCTTC. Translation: CASSSQGAYGYTF.

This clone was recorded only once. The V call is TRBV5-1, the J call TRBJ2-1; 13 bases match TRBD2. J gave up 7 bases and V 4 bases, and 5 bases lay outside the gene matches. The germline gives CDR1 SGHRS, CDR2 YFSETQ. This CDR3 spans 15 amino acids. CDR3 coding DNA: TGCGCCAGCAGCGAGGGGACTAGCGGGAAAAATGAGCAGTTCTTC. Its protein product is CASSEGTSGKNEQFF. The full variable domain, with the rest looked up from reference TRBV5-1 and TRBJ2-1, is KAGVTQTPRYLIKTRGQQVTLSCSPISGHRSVSWYQQTPGQGLQFLFEYFSETQRNKGNFPGRFSGRQFSNSRSEMNVSTLELGDSALYLCASSEGTSGKNEQFFGPGTRLTVL.

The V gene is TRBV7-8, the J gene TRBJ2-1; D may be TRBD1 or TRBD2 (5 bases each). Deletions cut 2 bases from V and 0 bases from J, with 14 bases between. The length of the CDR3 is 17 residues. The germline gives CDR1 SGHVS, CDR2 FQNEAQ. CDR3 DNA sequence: TGTGCCAGCAGCTTACGGGTCGGGACGAGCTCCTACAATGAGCAGTTCTTC. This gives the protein CASSLRVGTSSYNEQFF.

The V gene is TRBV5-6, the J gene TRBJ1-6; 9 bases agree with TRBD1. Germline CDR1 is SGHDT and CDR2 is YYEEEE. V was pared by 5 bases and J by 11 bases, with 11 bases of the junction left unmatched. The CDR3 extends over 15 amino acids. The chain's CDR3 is CASRLGQGTKAPLHF. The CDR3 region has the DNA TGTGCCAGCAGACTGGGACAGGGAACTAAGGCACCCCTCCACTTT.

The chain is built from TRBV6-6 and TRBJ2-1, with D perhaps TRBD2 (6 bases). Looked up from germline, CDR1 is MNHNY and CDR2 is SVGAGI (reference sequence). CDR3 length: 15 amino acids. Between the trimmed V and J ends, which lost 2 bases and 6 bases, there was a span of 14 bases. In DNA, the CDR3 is TGTGCCAGCAGTTACGGCGGGACGGCTAGCAATGAGCAGTTCTTC. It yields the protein CASSYGGTASNEQFF.

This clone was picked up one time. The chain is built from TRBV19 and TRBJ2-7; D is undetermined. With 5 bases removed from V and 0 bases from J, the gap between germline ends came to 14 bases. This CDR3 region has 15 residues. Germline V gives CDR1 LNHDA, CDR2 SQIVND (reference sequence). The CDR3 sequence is CASSSTASSSYEQYF. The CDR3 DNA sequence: TGTGCCAGTAGTTCGACGGCTTCCAGCTCCTACGAGCAGTACTTC.

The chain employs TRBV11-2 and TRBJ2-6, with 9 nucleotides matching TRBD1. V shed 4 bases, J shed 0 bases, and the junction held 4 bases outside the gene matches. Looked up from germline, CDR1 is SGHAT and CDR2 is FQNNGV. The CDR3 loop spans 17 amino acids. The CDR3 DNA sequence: TGTGCCAGCAGCTGGGACAGGGTCACCTCTGGGGCCAACGTCCTGACTTTC. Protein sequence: CASSWDRVTSGANVLTF.

The CDR3 protein is CASSQDGRALDTQYF. Written as DNA, the CDR3 is TGCGCCAGCAGCCAAGATGGACGCGCCCTGGATACGCAGTATTTT. This chain connects TRBV4-1 to TRBJ2-3; D unclear. The ends were cut back, 0 bases at V and 6 bases at J, with 13 bases in the middle. Germline loops: CDR1 MGHRA, CDR2 YSYEKL. The CDR3 spans 15 residues.

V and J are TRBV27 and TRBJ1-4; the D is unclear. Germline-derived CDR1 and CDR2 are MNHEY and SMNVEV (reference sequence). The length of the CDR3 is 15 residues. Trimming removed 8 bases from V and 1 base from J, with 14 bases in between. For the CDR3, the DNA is TGTGCCAGCCGACATCCGGCGGGAACTAATGAAAAACTGTTTTTT. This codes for CASRHPAGTNEKLFF.

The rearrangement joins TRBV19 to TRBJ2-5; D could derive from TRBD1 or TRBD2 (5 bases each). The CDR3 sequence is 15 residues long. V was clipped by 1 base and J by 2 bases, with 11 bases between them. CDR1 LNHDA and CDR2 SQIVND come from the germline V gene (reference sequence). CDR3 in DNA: TGTGCCAGTAGTATAGGAGGGACGGTTCAAGAGACCCAGTACTTC. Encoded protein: CASSIGGTVQETQYF.

The CDR3 is CASSPPGQGAYEQYF. The CDR3 DNA reads TGTGCCAGCTCACCCCCGGGACAGGGGGCCTACGAGCAGTACTTC. The chain links TRBV18 to TRBJ2-7, with 11 nucleotides matching TRBD1. The CDR3 runs to 15 residues. Germline lookup yields CDR1 KGHSH and CDR2 LQKENI. J was trimmed by 2 bases and V by 3 bases; bases with no gene match: 3.

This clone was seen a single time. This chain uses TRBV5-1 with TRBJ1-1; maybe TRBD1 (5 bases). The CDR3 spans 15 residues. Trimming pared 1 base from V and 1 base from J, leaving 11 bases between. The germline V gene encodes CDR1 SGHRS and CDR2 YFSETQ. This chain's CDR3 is CASSLPGRKNTEAFF. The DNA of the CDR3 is TGCGCCAGCAGCTTGCCGGGACGGAAGAACACTGAAGCTTTCTTT.

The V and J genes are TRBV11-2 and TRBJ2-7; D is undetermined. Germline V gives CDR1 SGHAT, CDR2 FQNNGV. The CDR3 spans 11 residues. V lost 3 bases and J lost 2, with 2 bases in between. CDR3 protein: CASSLAYEQYF. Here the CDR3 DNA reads TGTGCCAGCAGCTTGGCCTACGAGCAGTACTTC.

CDR3 sequence (DNA): TGTGCCAGCCAAAGGGACAGGGGGGACGTAGGTGGCTACACCTTC. Its translation is CASQRDRGDVGGYTF. The chain uses TRBV19 and TRBJ1-2; 11 bases fit TRBD1. Germline assignment: CDR1 LNHDA and CDR2 SQIVND (reference sequence). This CDR3 has 15 amino acids. Unmatched junction bases numbered 13, after V lost 9 bases and J lost 7 bases. The whole variable domain, filled in from reference TRBV19 and TRBJ1-2, reads DGGITQSPKYLFRKEGQNVTLSCEQNLNHDAMYWYRQDPGQGLRLIYYSQIVNDFQKGDIAEGYSVSREKKESFPLTVTSAQKNPTAFYLCASQRDRGDVGGYTFGSGTRLTVV.